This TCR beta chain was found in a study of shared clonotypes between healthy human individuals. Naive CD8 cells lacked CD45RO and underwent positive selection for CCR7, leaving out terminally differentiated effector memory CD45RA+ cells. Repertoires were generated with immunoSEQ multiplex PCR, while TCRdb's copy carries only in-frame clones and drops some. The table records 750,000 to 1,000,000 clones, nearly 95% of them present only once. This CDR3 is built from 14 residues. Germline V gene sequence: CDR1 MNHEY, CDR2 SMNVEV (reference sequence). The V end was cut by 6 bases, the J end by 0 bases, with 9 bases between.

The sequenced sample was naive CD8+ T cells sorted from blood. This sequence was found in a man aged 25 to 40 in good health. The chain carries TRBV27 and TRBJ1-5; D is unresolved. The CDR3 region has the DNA TGTGCCAGCAGCACAGCTAATAGCAATCAGCCCCAGCATTTT. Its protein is CASSTANSNQPQHF.